This TCR beta chain is from a study of regulatory T cells in long-lasting Graves disease. Study summary: The antithyroid drugs taken by newly diagnosed Graves' patients had been used for under 3 months. Points from the study as a whole: The study found persistent patients shared more public clonotypes (roughly 3,000) than new patients (nearly 1,000).

Stated time point: newly diagnosed GD, antithyroid drugs for less than 3 months. Making the TCR library involved RNA that had been extracted from PBMCs. Graves' disease diagnoses used American Thyroid Association guidelines. To note about this clonotype: What it binds is unknown.

Relying on iRepertoire HTBI primers and Arm-PCR of CDR3 regions, the team built TCR beta libraries. TCRdb recomputed calls from the multiplex PCR reads with MiXCR, one row per CDR3 protein. The sample shows fewer than 400,000 distinct CDR3 sequences, about a sixth of them seen only once. This material consisted of peripheral blood mononuclear cells (PBMCs), taken at new diagnosis, from a patient treated with antithyroid drugs. The sequence derives from a female donor with Graves disease.

CDR3 protein: CASSLNRGGAQQFF. CDR3 nucleotides: TGTGCCAGCAGCCTAAATCGCGGGGGAGCGCAGCAGTTCTTC. This rearrangement joins TRBV7-9 to TRBJ2-1, with 7 bases lining up with TRBD2. The CDR3 runs to 14 residues. After removal of 5 bases from V and 11 bases from J, the junction contained 12 bases not matched to a gene. In germline, CDR1 is SEHNR, CDR2 FQNEAQ (reference sequence).